The 28 T cell receptor beta chains given below trace back to one sample, sequenced in a study of CD8 T cells in Susac syndrome. The RNA input was about 0.5 to 1 ug, and it was reverse transcribed with random hexamers. TCRdb reanalysed the immunoSEQ multiplex PCR reads using MiXCR and keeps one entry per CDR3 protein. The data show fewer than 200,000 distinct CDR3 sequences, approximately 96% seen once. The sample was CD8+ T cells from PBMCs. Receptors were obtained from a human donor with multiple sclerosis.

The chain recombines TRBV7-6 with TRBJ1-2; the D is unclear. V was cut by 1 base and J by 4 bases, with 13 bases left in between. The germline CDR1 and CDR2 sequences are SGHVS and FNYEAQ. The CDR3 consists of 15 residues. This CDR3 reads CASSLVRRNSYGYTF. The CDR3, as DNA: TGTGCCAGCAGCTTAGTAAGGAGAAACTCCTATGGCTACACCTTC.

This rearrangement joins TRBV27 to TRBJ2-7, with TRBD2 as a possible D gene (5 bases). V gave up 3 bases and J gave up 5 bases, with 11 bases separating them. This CDR3 has 13 amino acids. The germline CDR1 and CDR2 sequences are MNHEY and SMNVEV (reference sequence). CDR3 amino acids: CASSFTGYHEQYF. CDR3 in DNA: TGTGCCAGCAGTTTTACGGGGTACCACGAGCAGTACTTC.

This rearrangement joins TRBV12-5 to TRBJ1-4, with TRBD1 identical over 7 bases. CDR1 is LGHNT, CDR2 FRNRAP, per germline. V gave up 6 bases and J gave up 7 bases; unmatched junction bases: 8. CDR3 length: 14 residues. CDR3 loop: CASGGDRALEKLFF. The CDR3 nucleotides are TGTGCTAGTGGAGGGGACAGAGCTCTTGAAAAACTGTTTTTT.

This clonotype has just one count. At one of its ends the junction is not consistent with the germline gene, which may arise from a read error. The chain couples TRBV20-1 to TRBJ2-7; D is ambiguous. Germline V lookup: CDR1 DFQATT, CDR2 SNEGSKA (reference sequence). This CDR3 contains 15 residues. The CDR3 DNA sequence: TGCAGTGCCAGAGGTAGACCCCCAGCCTCCTACGAGCAGTACTTC. Protein product: CSARGRPPASYEQYF.

V and J are TRBV20-1 and TRBJ1-5, with D unclear. CDR1 DFQATT and CDR2 SNEGSKA come from the germline V gene (reference sequence). V gave up 3 bases and J gave up 7 bases, with 16 bases separating them. The CDR3 is made up of 14 amino acids. The CDR3 DNA is TGCAGTGCTAGTGAGGTGTTTGGCCCCCAGCCCCAGCATTTT. Its translation is CSASEVFGPQPQHF.

V usage is TRBV21-1 and J usage is TRBJ1-2; the D call of TRBD1 is as the table states it, not checked on the DNA. TRBV21-1 is given as a pseudogene. This CDR3 contains 17 residues. This CDR3 is CASSKVGRFGGAAVYTF. CDR3 in DNA: TGTGCCAGCAGCAAAGTGGGGCGGTTTGGGGGAGCCGCGGTTTACACCTTC.

The chain uses TRBV19 and TRBJ1-5, with 10 bases identical to TRBD1. V trimming: 3 bases; J trimming: 8 bases; junction bases outside the gene matches: 4. CDR3 length: 14 amino acids. Germline CDR1 and CDR2: LNHDA and SQIVND (reference sequence). This CDR3 reads CASSMGTGVKPQHF. The DNA for the CDR3 is TGTGCCAGTAGTATGGGGACAGGGGTGAAGCCCCAGCATTTT.

The gene calls are TRBV6-5 and TRBJ1-1; D may be TRBD1 (5 bases). This CDR3 comprises 15 residues. The germline V gene has CDR1 MNHEY and CDR2 SVGAGI. V shed 6 bases and J shed 0 bases, with 14 bases lying between them. CDR3 sequence reads: CASRTHGAMNTEAFF. The DNA for the CDR3 is TGTGCCAGCAGGACCCACGGGGCCATGAACACTGAAGCTTTCTTT.

The J gene is TRBJ1-5, the V gene TRBV27; TRBD1 matches at 8 bases. CDR3 length: 16 residues. V lost 7 bases and J lost 0; bases outside the gene matches: 8. Germline CDR1 MNHEY, CDR2 SMNVEV (reference sequence). CDR3 protein: CASNAGGPSSNQPQHF. The CDR3 DNA reads TGTGCCAGCAATGCAGGGGGCCCTTCTAGCAATCAGCCCCAGCATTTT.

The chain joins TRBV7-9 to TRBJ2-7, with a weak D call TRBD1 (7 bases). Germline V gives CDR1 SEHNR, CDR2 FQNEAQ (reference sequence). CDR3 length: 14 amino acids. V dropped 5 bases and J dropped 2 bases, with 13 bases sitting between them. The CDR3 here is CASSRGTDAYEQYF. The CDR3 DNA reads as TGTGCCAGCAGCCGGGGGACAGATGCCTACGAGCAGTACTTC. Variable domain in full (rest from reference TRBV7-9 and TRBJ2-7): DTGVSQNPRHKITKRGQNVTFRCDPISEHNRLYWYRQTLGQGPEFLTYFQNEAQLEKSRLLSDRFSAERPKGSFSTLEIQRTEQGDSAMYLCASSRGTDAYEQYFGPGTRLTVT.

This chain links TRBV29-1 with TRBJ1-1, with D possibly TRBD1 on 6 matching bases. CDR1 and CDR2 (germline): SQVTM, ANQGSEA. CDR3 length: 12 amino acids. CDR3 sequence (DNA): TGCAGGGTACAGGGATCTGGCACTGAAGCTTTCTTT. Its protein is CRVQGSGTEAFF.

The gene calls are TRBV12-5 and TRBJ2-7; 7 positions match TRBD2. Germline V gene lookup returns CDR1 LGHNT and CDR2 FRNRAP. The CDR3 runs 14 residues. V was clipped by 6 bases and J by 3 bases; unmatched bases: 8. The CDR3, as DNA: TGTGCTAGTGGCCCCCCCCGGACTAGCTACGAGCAGTACTTC. Protein: CASGPPRTSYEQYF.

This chain joins TRBV28 and TRBJ2-5; D is unresolved. This CDR3 region has 14 residues. From germline, CDR1 is MDHEN and CDR2 SYDVKM. The V gene lost 0 bases and the J gene lost 1 base, with 6 bases spanning the gap. The CDR3 spells CASSLWGLQETQYF. The CDR3 bases are TGTGCCAGCAGTTTATGGGGCCTCCAAGAGACCCAGTACTTC.

The rearrangement uses TRBV9 and TRBJ2-7; tentatively, D is TRBD1 (5 bases). V shed 4 bases and J shed 6 bases, with 17 bases lying between them. The length of the CDR3 is 14 residues. CDR1 is SGDLS and CDR2 is YYNGEE in the germline V gene. CDR3 DNA: TGTGCCAGCAGCTCCCGTTCAGGGTCCGGCGAGCAGTACTTC. Its translation: CASSSRSGSGEQYF.

The gene calls are TRBV15 and TRBJ2-2, with 7 bases identical to TRBD1. Unmatched junction bases numbered 4, after V lost 7 bases and J lost 2 bases. This CDR3 is 14 amino acids long. CDR1 is LNHNV and CDR2 is YYDKDF in the germline V gene (reference sequence). CDR3 region: CATNDRANTGELFF. The CDR3 nucleotides are TGTGCCACCAATGACAGGGCCAACACCGGGGAGCTGTTTTTT.

The sample holds one count of this clonotype. V is TRBV29-1 and J is TRBJ1-2, with unresolved D. Trimming left V 6 bases short and J 2 bases short, with 10 bases between. Germline V gene lookup returns CDR1 SQVTM and CDR2 ANQGSEA. The CDR3 extends over 12 amino acids. CDR3 region: CSVILENYGYTF. CDR3 nucleotide sequence: TGCAGCGTCATCCTGGAGAACTATGGCTACACCTTC.

The chain has TRBV5-4 and TRBJ1-2, with 9 bases that match TRBD1. CDR1 SGHNT and CDR2 YYREEE come from the germline V gene (reference sequence). The CDR3 covers 14 residues. Trimming at V came to 4 bases and at J to 4 bases, leaving 5 bases not matched to a gene. CDR3 coding DNA: TGTGCCAGCAGCGGGGACAGGGAAGCCTATGGCTACACCTTC. Protein product: CASSGDREAYGYTF.

V is TRBV9 and J is TRBJ2-5; D perhaps matches TRBD1 (6 bases). With 3 bases removed from V and 5 bases from J, the gap between germline ends came to 14 bases. Looked up from germline, CDR1 is SGDLS and CDR2 is YYNGEE. There are 14 residues in the CDR3. The CDR3 nucleotides read TGTGCCAGCAGCGCCCAGGGGTCGGGGGAGACCCAGTACTTC. Amino acid sequence: CASSAQGSGETQYF.

The chain carries TRBV7-3 and TRBJ2-3; unclear D gene. Looked up from germline, CDR1 is SGHTA and CDR2 is FQGTGA. The CDR3 covers 16 residues. Trimming cost V 0 bases and J 2 bases, with 12 bases left between them. This chain's CDR3 is CASSLTPAPPTDTQYF. DNA of the CDR3: TGTGCCAGCAGCTTAACCCCAGCCCCACCCACAGATACGCAGTATTTT. Full variable domain (missing parts from reference TRBV7-3 and TRBJ2-3): GAGVSQTPSNKVTEKGKYVELRCDPISGHTALYWYRQSLGQGPEFLIYFQGTGAADDSGLPNDRFFAVRPEGSVSTLKIQRTERGDSAVYLCASSLTPAPPTDTQYFGPGTRLTVL.

The chain uses TRBV7-8 and TRBJ2-5, with no clear D. Germline V gene sequence: CDR1 SGHVS, CDR2 FQNEAQ. Trimming took off 1 base at V and 5 bases at J, with 14 bases between the two ends. The CDR3 runs to 15 residues. For the CDR3, the DNA is TGTGCCAGCAGCTTAGAACGACGGCGTTTTGAGACCCAGTACTTC. It yields the protein CASSLERRRFETQYF.

The gene calls are TRBV5-1 and TRBJ1-4; D remains unclear. Trimming left V 4 bases short and J 5 bases short, with 9 bases between. Germline lookup yields CDR1 SGHRS and CDR2 YFSETQ. The CDR3 is 13 amino acids. The CDR3 here is CASSPWENEKLFF. The CDR3 nucleotides read TGCGCCAGCAGCCCATGGGAGAATGAAAAACTGTTTTTT.

The rearrangement links TRBV13 to TRBJ2-7; no clear D gene. The CDR3 spans 13 residues. Germline CDR1 and CDR2: PRHDT and FYEKMQ (reference sequence). Trimming shortened V by 2 bases and J by 1 base, and 6 bases separated the two germline ends. The CDR3 DNA follows: TGTGCCAGCAGCTTACAGGTATCCTACGAGCAGTACTTC. Protein sequence: CASSLQVSYEQYF.

This clonotype was counted a single time. The chain couples TRBV28 to TRBJ2-3, with D unclear. Trimming shortened V by 6 bases and J by 0 bases, and 10 bases separated the two germline ends. The CDR3 totals 14 residues. Per the germline V gene, CDR1 is MDHEN and CDR2 is SYDVKM. CDR3 nucleotides: TGTGCCAGCAGCGTGACCGAAAGCACAGATACGCAGTATTTT. As protein: CASSVTESTDTQYF.

The CDR3 spells CASSQDGAGSSYEQYF. The CDR3 DNA is TGTGCCAGCAGCCAAGATGGAGCAGGGAGCTCCTACGAGCAGTACTTC. The chain recombines TRBV3-1 with TRBJ2-7, with D perhaps TRBD1 or TRBD2 (5 bases each). Germline V gene sequence: CDR1 LGHDT, CDR2 YNNKEL (reference sequence). The ends were cut back, 0 bases at V and 0 bases at J, with 12 bases in the middle. The CDR3 spans 16 residues.

This rearrangement joins TRBV9 to TRBJ2-1, with 7 bases aligning to TRBD2. Germline trimming cut 5 bases from V and 0 bases from J; bases unmatched to any gene: 23. Looked up from germline, CDR1 is SGDLS and CDR2 is YYNGEE. The CDR3 runs to 21 residues. The CDR3 region is CASRNLHAGERDLSSYNEQFF. CDR3 nucleotides: TGTGCCAGCAGAAACCTGCACGCGGGGGAGCGGGATTTGAGCTCCTACAATGAGCAGTTCTTC.

The rearrangement links TRBV3-1 to TRBJ2-1, with D perhaps matching TRBD2 (5 bases). V dropped 3 bases and J dropped 3 bases, with 6 bases sitting between them. CDR3 length: 13 residues. The germline gives CDR1 LGHDT, CDR2 YNNKEL (reference sequence). CDR3 loop: CASSHGLYNEQFF. The CDR3 nucleotides are TGTGCCAGCAGCCATGGACTCTACAATGAGCAGTTCTTC.

The CDR3 loop is CSAAGLAGIYEQYF. For the CDR3, the DNA is TGCAGCGCCGCCGGACTAGCGGGGATTTACGAGCAGTACTTC. This rearrangement joins TRBV29-1 to TRBJ2-7; 12 bases agree with TRBD2. The V gene end was trimmed by 7 bases and the J gene end by 4 bases; junction bases not matched to a gene: 8. The CDR3 contains 14 residues. Germline V gene data show CDR1 as SQVTM and CDR2 as ANQGSEA.

The chain couples TRBV4-1 to TRBJ1-1; no definite D call. V shed 6 bases and J shed 13 bases, with 39 bases lying between them. Germline-derived CDR1 and CDR2 are MGHRA and YSYEKL. CDR3 length: 19 residues. CDR3 residues: CASSQRPGAWSLDYTKRFF. The CDR3 DNA is TGCGCCAGCAGTCAACGGCCGGGTGCATGGTCCTTGGATTATACAAAACGTTTCTTT.